The 26 T cell receptor beta chains in this list originate from one sample, sequenced in a study of blood T cell repertoires in COVID-19. TCRdb's table, derived via immunoSEQ multiplex PCR, lists solely in-frame clones and lacks some. The sample contains around 340,000 clones, 80% to 90% of which appear only once. Sequenced: PBMCs or T cells enriched from blood (not recorded which). Receptors were obtained from a woman between 35 and 50 years old with acute COVID-19.

The chain combines TRBV9 with TRBJ2-3; D possibly corresponds to TRBD2 (5 bases). V shed 3 bases and J shed 7 bases, with 18 bases lying between them. The CDR3 runs 15 residues. The germline V gene encodes CDR1 SGDLS and CDR2 YYNGEE. The CDR3 bases are TGTGCCAGCAGCGGGAGGTCCCGGGGTGAAAATACGCAGTATTTT. Its protein is CASSGRSRGENTQYF.

The J gene is TRBJ1-6, the V gene TRBV28, with D tentatively TRBD1 (5 bases). Between the trimmed V and J ends, which lost 5 bases and 15 bases, there was a span of 17 bases. Germline V CDR1 and CDR2: MDHEN, SYDVKM. The CDR3 runs 13 residues. In nucleotides, the CDR3 is TGTGCCAGCAGTCCGGAAACGGACATACGCCTCCACTTT. Protein: CASSPETDIRLHF.

This clone was recorded only once. This chain links TRBV15 with TRBJ2-7; 8 bases agree with TRBD1. Germline CDR1 and CDR2: LNHNV and YYDKDF (reference sequence). The CDR3 is 13 amino acids. V shed 5 bases and J 4 bases; nucleotides not matched to a gene: 4. Here the CDR3 reads CATSQTGAYEQYF. The CDR3 region has the DNA TGTGCCACCAGCCAGACAGGGGCTTACGAGCAGTACTTC.

J is TRBJ1-2 and V is TRBV5-6, with TRBD1 identical over 9 bases. CDR3 size: 17 residues. Germline trimming cut 0 bases from V and 0 bases from J; bases unmatched to any gene: 6. Per the germline V gene, CDR1 is SGHDT and CDR2 is YYEEEE. CDR3: CASSLGNRGPSNYGYTF. The CDR3 DNA follows: TGTGCCAGCAGCTTGGGGAACAGGGGGCCCTCTAACTATGGCTACACCTTC.

The CDR3 DNA reads TGTGCCAGCAGCGTCGGGTTTAACTATGGCTACACCTTC. It yields the protein CASSVGFNYGYTF. The chain couples TRBV9 to TRBJ1-2; no reliable D call. Germline CDR1 is SGDLS and CDR2 is YYNGEE. The CDR3 totals 13 residues. The V end was cut by 2 bases, the J end by 1 base, with 6 bases between.

V and J are TRBV18 and TRBJ2-1; TRBD2 might be the D (6 bases). Germline V gene sequence: CDR1 KGHSH, CDR2 LQKENI. The CDR3 sequence is 15 residues long. V was trimmed by 1 base and J by 6 bases, leaving 13 bases between them. The DNA for the CDR3 is TGTGCCAGCTCACCACTGGCGGGGACCTTCAATGAGCAGTTCTTC. Protein: CASSPLAGTFNEQFF.

The rearrangement joins TRBV28 to TRBJ1-5; D not certain. V gave up 7 bases and J gave up 2 bases, with 12 bases separating them. CDR1 and CDR2 (germline): MDHEN, SYDVKM. This CDR3 comprises 14 residues. CDR3 amino acids: CASTRAGGNQPQHF. The DNA for the CDR3 is TGTGCCAGCACCCGGGCCGGGGGCAATCAGCCCCAGCATTTT. The variable domain in full, with the rest retrieved from reference TRBV28 and TRBJ1-5, is DVKVTQSSRYLVKRTGEKVFLECVQDMDHENMFWYRQDPGLGLRLIYFSYDVKMKEKGDIPEGYSVSREKKERFSLILESASTNQTSMYLCASTRAGGNQPQHFGDGTRLSIL.

V is TRBV28 and J is TRBJ2-2; the match to TRBD1 covers 7 bases. V was clipped by 6 bases and J by 2 bases; unmatched bases: 6. In germline, CDR1 is MDHEN, CDR2 SYDVKM. This CDR3 has 15 amino acids. DNA for the CDR3: TGTGCCAGCAGAAAGGGGGACAGAAACACCGGGGAGCTGTTTTTT. Translation gives CASRKGDRNTGELFF.

This clone was seen only once. The chain uses TRBV2 and TRBJ1-5; 9 nucleotides agree with TRBD1. CDR1 SNHLY and CDR2 FYNNEI come from the germline V gene. The CDR3 is 14 residues long. Losses at the gene ends were 7 bases for V and 3 bases for J; bases not matched to a gene: 4. CDR3 DNA: TGTGCCAGCAAACGGACAGGGGACAATCAGCCCCAGCATTTT. Amino acid sequence: CASKRTGDNQPQHF. Full variable domain (missing parts from reference TRBV2 and TRBJ1-5): EPEVTQTPSHQVTQMGQEVILRCVPISNHLYFYWYRQILGQKVEFLVSFYNNEISEKSEIFDDQFSVERPDGSNFTLKIRSTKLEDSAMYFCASKRTGDNQPQHFGDGTRLSIL.

In its sample, this clone was seen once. The chain carries TRBV7-8 and TRBJ1-2; possible D gene TRBD1, 5 bases. V was pared by 5 bases and J by 4 bases, with 20 bases between. The CDR3 runs 16 residues. In germline, CDR1 is SGHVS, CDR2 FQNEAQ. CDR3 sequence: CASSHPTMSGFYGYTF. CDR3 bases: TGTGCCAGCAGCCACCCAACAATGTCAGGGTTCTATGGCTACACCTTC.

The CDR3, as DNA: TGTGCCAGTAGTATAGGACTAGCGGGGGGGCAAGAGACCCAGTACTTC. Residues: CASSIGLAGGQETQYF. J is TRBJ2-5 and V is TRBV19; 14 bases fit TRBD2. There are 16 residues in the CDR3. Germline-derived CDR1 and CDR2 are LNHDA and SQIVND (reference sequence). Trimming took 1 base from V and 2 from J; bases not matched to a gene: 0.

The V gene is TRBV28, the J gene TRBJ1-3; TRBD1 agrees at 10 bases. Germline CDR1 MDHEN, CDR2 SYDVKM. V shed 5 bases, J shed 2 bases, and the junction held 0 bases outside the gene matches. The CDR3 runs 14 residues. The CDR3 DNA reads TGTGCCAGCAGTGGGACAGGGGCTGGAAACACCATATATTTT. It specifies CASSGTGAGNTIYF.

The chain recombines TRBV6-2 or TRBV6-3 with TRBJ1-4; possible D gene TRBD1, 5 bases. CDR3 length equals 16 residues. V was trimmed by 2 bases and J by 3 bases, leaving 13 bases between them. Per germline, CDR1 MNHEY and CDR2 SVGEGT. The CDR3 reads CASSYPRDAANEKLFF. For the CDR3, the DNA is TGTGCCAGCAGTTACCCGCGGGACGCAGCTAATGAAAAACTGTTTTTT.

The sample holds one count of this clone. This chain links TRBV2 with TRBJ2-7, with 11 bases fitting TRBD2. V gave up 2 bases and J gave up 6 bases; unmatched junction bases: 3. This CDR3 contains 14 residues. CDR1 and CDR2 from the germline V gene are SNHLY and FYNNEI. The CDR3 DNA reads as TGTGCCAGCAGTGAAAGACTAGCGGGAAGCGAGCAGTACTTC. It specifies CASSERLAGSEQYF. Full variable domain (rest looked up from reference TRBV2 and TRBJ2-7): EPEVTQTPSHQVTQMGQEVILRCVPISNHLYFYWYRQILGQKVEFLVSFYNNEISEKSEIFDDQFSVERPDGSNFTLKIRSTKLEDSAMYFCASSERLAGSEQYFGPGTRLTVT.

The chain's CDR3 is CASSQDPRPSAYNEQFF. CDR3 nucleotides: TGTGCCAGCAGCCAAGATCCTAGGCCTTCCGCCTACAATGAGCAGTTCTTC. V is TRBV14 and J is TRBJ2-1, with D uncertain. This CDR3 region has 17 residues. V dropped 0 bases and J dropped 2 bases, with 14 bases sitting between them. Germline values: CDR1 SGHDN, CDR2 FVKESK.

V and J are TRBV28 and TRBJ1-1; no clear D. V lost 2 bases and J 7 bases, leaving 14 bases between the germline ends. Per germline, CDR1 MDHEN and CDR2 SYDVKM. The CDR3 spans 14 residues. This CDR3 reads CASSLRLVGGEAFF. The CDR3 coding sequence is TGTGCCAGCAGTTTAAGGTTGGTCGGAGGTGAAGCTTTCTTT.

The chain uses TRBV7-2 and TRBJ2-1; 7 positions match TRBD2. V was clipped by 8 bases and J by 9 bases; unmatched bases: 7. CDR3 length: 12 amino acids. Germline lookup yields CDR1 SGHTA and CDR2 FQGNSA. The DNA of the CDR3 is TGTGCCAGCGGATCTAGCGGACCTGAGCAGTTCTTC. Translated: CASGSSGPEQFF.

This chain uses TRBV27 with TRBJ2-6, with a tentative D call TRBD2 (5 bases). Germline CDR1 is MNHEY and CDR2 is SMNVEV (reference sequence). The CDR3 runs to 18 residues. V dropped 0 bases and J dropped 0 bases, with 12 bases sitting between them. The CDR3 DNA sequence: TGTGCCAGCAGTTTATCGATGAGGGTAGGCTCTGGGGCCAACGTCCTGACTTTC. Translated, it gives CASSLSMRVGSGANVLTF.

This clone was seen more than once but under ten times. J is TRBJ1-6 and V is TRBV6-5; 9 nucleotides line up with TRBD1. CDR3 length equals 14 residues. The J segment lost 10 bases and the V segment lost 5 bases, leaving 6 bases of the junction unmatched. Per germline, CDR1 MNHEY and CDR2 SVGAGI. CDR3 bases: TGTGCCAGCAGTCGGGACAGGGCAGGATCACCCCTCCACTTT. This sequence encodes CASSRDRAGSPLHF.

The gene calls are TRBV18 and TRBJ2-3; 8 positions match TRBD2. The V segment lost 4 bases and the J segment 3 bases; nucleotides outside the gene matches: 6. CDR3 size: 15 residues. Per germline, CDR1 KGHSH and CDR2 LQKENI. CDR3 region: CASSRQLAGTDTQYF. The CDR3 DNA sequence: TGTGCCAGCTCACGACAATTAGCGGGAACAGATACGCAGTATTTT.

CDR3 in DNA: TGCGCCAGCAGCCAACCTCCCGGGACATCGTTTGATATTGAAAAACTGTTTTTT. Its translation is CASSQPPGTSFDIEKLFF. The chain joins TRBV4-3 to TRBJ1-4; tentative D call: TRBD1 (6 bases). V lost 2 bases and J lost 7, with 23 bases in between. The length of the CDR3 is 18 residues. The germline V gene has CDR1 LGHNA and CDR2 YSLEER.

This clone was observed a single time. This chain uses TRBV11-2 with TRBJ2-7; the match to TRBD1 covers 8 bases. The CDR3 sequence is 15 residues long. V shed 5 bases, J shed 3 bases, and the junction held 9 bases outside the gene matches. Germline V CDR1 and CDR2: SGHAT, FQNNGV. The CDR3 is CASSPGAGGFYEQYF. DNA of the CDR3: TGTGCCAGCAGCCCAGGGGCAGGGGGCTTCTACGAGCAGTACTTC.

V and J are TRBV25-1 and TRBJ1-5; tentatively, D is TRBD1 (5 bases). Between the trimmed V and J ends, which lost 2 bases and 11 bases, there was a span of 16 bases. The CDR3 has 14 amino acids. Germline CDR1 is MGHDK and CDR2 is SYGVNS. The DNA of the CDR3 is TGTGCCAGCAGTGAAAGGGGAGGCGGCGCAGCCCAGCATTTT. It codes for CASSERGGGAAQHF.

This clone occurred a few times. V and J are TRBV12-5 and TRBJ2-7; 9 bases match TRBD2. Germline CDR1 is LGHNT and CDR2 is FRNRAP. Trimming cost V 5 bases and J 6 bases; bases outside gene matches: 5. The CDR3 length is 13 residues. The CDR3 DNA is TGTGCTAGTGGTCTTAGCGGGAGACGCGAGCAGTACTTC. Encoded protein: CASGLSGRREQYF.

This clone showed up just once. The rearrangement joins TRBV7-8 to TRBJ2-2, with 7 bases fitting TRBD1. Germline loops: CDR1 SGHVS, CDR2 FQNEAQ. The trim removed 2 bases at V and 1 base at J, leaving 1 base unmatched. The CDR3 runs 15 residues. The CDR3 sequence: CASSLRTGNTGELFF. The CDR3 bases are TGTGCCAGCAGCTTAAGGACAGGGAACACCGGGGAGCTGTTTTTT.

In nucleotides, the CDR3 is TGTGCCAGCAGTGATTCGGGACTAGCGGGTCTAGGGGCCAAAAACATTCAGTACTTC. It translates to CASSDSGLAGLGAKNIQYF. The chain links TRBV27 to TRBJ2-4, with 12 bases lining up with TRBD2. J gave up 1 base and V 5 bases, and 12 bases lay outside the gene matches. This CDR3 is 19 amino acids long. The germline V gene encodes CDR1 MNHEY and CDR2 SMNVEV (reference sequence).